The 27 T cell receptor beta chains reported below all come from one sample, sequenced in a study of T cell repertoires in cytomegalovirus infection. A single record per CDR3 protein comes from TCRdb applying MiXCR to the reads. This table has some 800,000 distinct CDR3 sequences, almost 30% appearing once. Antigen specificity for these receptors is unknown. Here the sequenced sample was cultured CD8+ T cells from PBMCs, taken from culture after CMV antigen stimulation. All receptors come from a human donor in good health (CMV status not recorded). Some clones in this sample may be carry-over from other donors' samples.

This clonotype was detected ten times or more. The chain is built from TRBV7-2 and TRBJ2-5; 11 bases line up with TRBD1. The CDR3 is 16 amino acids. V shed 4 bases, J shed 3 bases, and the junction held 7 bases outside the gene matches. The germline CDR1 and CDR2 sequences are SGHTA and FQGNSA. The CDR3 protein is CASSWDRGYKEETQYF. The CDR3 bases are TGTGCCAGCAGCTGGGACAGGGGGTATAAGGAAGAGACCCAGTACTTC.

The rearrangement links TRBV6-5 to TRBJ2-1; 9 positions match TRBD1. The CDR3 spans 14 residues. Per the germline V gene, CDR1 is MNHEY and CDR2 is SVGAGI. With 2 bases clipped from V and 5 bases from J, the junction kept 1 base outside the gene matches. The CDR3 spells CASSYGTGNNEQFF. The CDR3 DNA is TGTGCCAGCAGTTACGGGACAGGGAACAATGAGCAGTTCTTC.

The chain carries TRBV7-2 and TRBJ2-5; 7 bases match TRBD2. V trimming: 4 bases; J trimming: 4 bases; junction bases outside the gene matches: 9. The CDR3 has 15 residues. Germline CDR1 reads SGHTA; CDR2 reads FQGNSA. CDR3 amino acids: CASSSHGGTGETQYF. CDR3 in DNA: TGTGCCAGCAGCTCTCACGGGGGGACGGGAGAGACCCAGTACTTC.

The chain combines TRBV12-3 or TRBV12-4 with TRBJ2-5; either TRBD1 or TRBD2 may fit D (5 bases each). V was cut by 3 bases and J by 7 bases, with 24 bases left in between. The CDR3 is 17 amino acids. CDR3 region: CASSFPLAMGEPGTQYF. The CDR3 region has the DNA TGTGCCAGCAGTTTTCCTCTAGCTATGGGGGAACCGGGGACCCAGTACTTC.

Ten or more counts support this clonotype. The chain joins TRBV7-6 to TRBJ2-2; TRBD2 aligns across 7 bases. V was clipped by 4 bases and J by 3 bases; unmatched bases: 2. The CDR3 runs 14 residues. Per the germline V gene, CDR1 is SGHVS and CDR2 is FNYEAQ. CDR3 sequence reads: CASSSAGHTGELFF. The CDR3 DNA reads TGTGCCAGCAGCTCAGCGGGGCACACCGGGGAGCTGTTTTTT.

This clonotype was observed a handful of times. The J gene is TRBJ2-1, the V gene TRBV11-2; 7 bases map to TRBD1. Germline lookup yields CDR1 SGHAT and CDR2 FQNNGV. The CDR3 sequence is 13 residues long. Trimming took 10 bases from V and 9 from J; bases not matched to a gene: 12. The CDR3 DNA reads as TGTGCCACCGTCCCGGGACAGTACGGTGAGCAGTTCTTC. Residues: CATVPGQYGEQFF.

This clonotype was recorded a few times. This chain joins TRBV7-9 and TRBJ2-2; D is perhaps TRBD2 (5 bases). Germline lookup yields CDR1 SEHNR and CDR2 FQNEAQ (reference sequence). This CDR3 region has 11 residues. V was trimmed by 11 bases and J by 1 base, leaving 5 bases between them. DNA for the CDR3: TGTGCCGGGAGGAACACCGGGGAGCTGTTTTTT. Protein: CAGRNTGELFF.

The rearrangement links TRBV9 to TRBJ2-2, with 11 nucleotides matching TRBD2. The CDR3 is made up of 19 amino acids. CDR1 and CDR2 from the germline V gene are SGDLS and YYNGEE. Trimming cost V 0 bases and J 0 bases; bases outside gene matches: 7. This CDR3 reads CASSVGLAGGPANTGELFF. The DNA for the CDR3 is TGTGCCAGCAGCGTAGGCCTAGCGGGGGGCCCCGCGAACACCGGGGAGCTGTTTTTT.

J is TRBJ2-3 and V is TRBV4-3; TRBD2 agrees at 13 bases. The J segment lost 5 bases and the V segment lost 7 bases, leaving 9 bases of the junction unmatched. Germline V gene lookup returns CDR1 LGHNA and CDR2 YSLEER. CDR3 size: 16 residues. CDR3 loop: CASTPSLAGGQDTQYF. The DNA for the CDR3 is TGCGCCAGCACCCCATCACTAGCGGGGGGGCAAGATACGCAGTATTTT.

This chain links TRBV6-6 with TRBJ2-3; D gene unclear. V was clipped by 0 bases and J by 2 bases, with 6 bases between them. Germline V gene data show CDR1 as MNHNY and CDR2 as SVGAGI (reference sequence). The CDR3 sequence is 14 residues long. The DNA of the CDR3 is TGTGCCAGCAGTTACTCTCACTCCACAGATACGCAGTATTTT. Residues: CASSYSHSTDTQYF.

The chain is built from TRBV27 and TRBJ2-2; D perhaps matches TRBD1 (6 bases). Germline V gene sequence: CDR1 MNHEY, CDR2 SMNVEV (reference sequence). Trimming stripped 5 bases from V and 5 bases from J, with 9 bases between. This CDR3 has 13 residues. The CDR3 DNA follows: TGTGCCAGCAGTACCACAGGGACCGGGGAGCTGTTTTTT. Protein sequence: CASSTTGTGELFF.

The table lists this clonotype with many counts. This chain links TRBV7-6 with TRBJ1-1; TRBD1 matches at 8 bases. The CDR3 runs to 15 residues. V dropped 5 bases and J dropped 1; count of bases not matched to a gene: 6. Germline-derived CDR1 and CDR2 are SGHVS and FNYEAQ. The CDR3 nucleotides are TGTGCCAGCAGCATAGGACAGGGTCCGAACACTGAAGCTTTCTTT. Protein product: CASSIGQGPNTEAFF. Together with reference TRBV7-6 and TRBJ1-1, the CDR3 gives the full variable domain: GAGVSQSPRYKVTKRGQDVALRCDPISGHVSLYWYRQALGQGPEFLTYFNYEAQQDKSGLPNDRFSAERPEGSISTLTIQRTEQRDSAMYRCASSIGQGPNTEAFFGQGTRLTVV.

This clonotype was detected a few times. CDR3: CASSHGQGLRSYTF. In DNA form, the CDR3 reads TGCGCCAGCAGCCACGGACAGGGTCTACGAAGCTACACCTTC. This chain connects TRBV4-3 to TRBJ1-2; TRBD1 agrees at 8 bases. The CDR3 consists of 14 residues. The junction had 9 bases not matched to a gene; V was cut back by 3 bases and J by 9 bases. Germline CDR1 LGHNA, CDR2 YSLEER.

The J gene is TRBJ2-4, the V gene TRBV5-6; D tentatively reads TRBD1 or TRBD2 (5 bases each). The germline gives CDR1 SGHDT, CDR2 YYEEEE. V lost 4 bases and J 8 bases, leaving 13 bases between the germline ends. The length of the CDR3 is 13 residues. The CDR3 DNA is TGTGCCAGCAGCCTCTGGGGGTTAGACATTCAGTACTTC. The encoded protein is CASSLWGLDIQYF.

The gene calls are TRBV12-3 or TRBV12-4 and TRBJ1-3; unclear D gene. The CDR3 has 14 amino acids. V lost 5 bases and J lost 8, with 16 bases in between. CDR3 bases: TGTGCCAGCAGTCTGGGCTTGGCGGTCGACACCATATATTTT. It translates to CASSLGLAVDTIYF.

With regard to this clonotype: Mismatch with germline at one junction end may stem from a read error. This chain links TRBV7-6 with TRBJ2-5; D is unresolved. Germline V lookup: CDR1 SGHVS, CDR2 FNYEAQ. The CDR3 sequence is 15 residues long. DNA of the CDR3: TGTGCTAGCAGCGCTGGTTTGGAGTTCCAAGAGACCCAGTACTTC. The encoded protein is CASSAGLEFQETQYF.

The rearrangement links TRBV19 to TRBJ2-2; perhaps TRBD2 as D (6 bases). In germline, CDR1 is LNHDA, CDR2 SQIVND (reference sequence). Deletions cut 4 bases from V and 5 bases from J, with 11 bases between. CDR3 length equals 14 residues. This CDR3 is CASSREAVTGELFF. The CDR3 nucleotides are TGTGCCAGTAGTAGGGAGGCGGTTACCGGGGAGCTGTTTTTT.

The CDR3 reads CATSGRGNVDTQYF. CDR3 nucleotide sequence: TGTGCCACCAGTGGTAGAGGGAACGTAGATACGCAGTATTTT. The rearrangement uses TRBV24-1 and TRBJ2-3, with D maybe TRBD2 (5 bases). CDR1 and CDR2 (germline): KGHDR, SFDVKD. This CDR3 comprises 14 residues. Deletions cut 5 bases from V and 5 bases from J, with 13 bases between.

The V and J genes are TRBV6-1 and TRBJ2-5; D ambiguous. Germline values: CDR1 MNHNS, CDR2 SASEGT. This CDR3 is 17 amino acids long. V lost 1 base to trimming and J lost 2 bases, with 17 bases between them. In DNA form, the CDR3 reads TGTGCCAGCAGTGAAGTAGACCCTTGGGTAGGACAAGAGACCCAGTACTTC. It encodes CASSEVDPWVGQETQYF.

The chain carries TRBV10-2 and TRBJ1-4; D gene unclear. V lost 7 bases to trimming and J lost 7 bases, with 13 bases between them. This CDR3 is built from 13 residues. Germline V lookup: CDR1 WSHSY, CDR2 SAAADI. The CDR3 coding sequence is TGCGCCAGCAAAGTAGGGTCCGGTGAAAAACTGTTTTTT. Translating gives CASKVGSGEKLFF.

The chain joins TRBV6-1 to TRBJ1-5; the match to TRBD1 covers 9 bases. The CDR3 consists of 15 residues. Germline V CDR1 and CDR2: MNHNS, SASEGT. V was clipped by 6 bases and J by 4 bases; unmatched bases: 7. CDR3 nucleotides: TGTGCCAGCAGCTCCGGGACAGGGATGAATCAGCCCCAGCATTTT. It encodes CASSSGTGMNQPQHF.

The chain has TRBV19 and TRBJ1-2, with D possibly being TRBD1 (6 bases). The length of the CDR3 is 13 residues. Trimming pared 7 bases from V and 4 bases from J, leaving 13 bases between. Germline values: CDR1 LNHDA, CDR2 SQIVND (reference sequence). As DNA, the CDR3 is TGTGCCAGTATCGAGGGGGGAGGCTATGGCTACACCTTC. Translation: CASIEGGGYGYTF.

This chain connects TRBV19 to TRBJ2-3, with D possibly matching TRBD2 (5 bases). V was pared by 6 bases and J by 1 base, with 14 bases between. CDR1 and CDR2 (germline): LNHDA, SQIVND (reference sequence). The CDR3 totals 15 residues. The CDR3 loop is CASSNEGLGTDTQYF. As DNA, the CDR3 is TGTGCCAGTAGCAACGAGGGTCTGGGCACAGATACGCAGTATTTT.

V is TRBV7-3 and J is TRBJ1-1; D gene uncertain. The CDR3 covers 13 residues. Trimming took 5 bases from V and 5 from J, leaving 12 bases between them. Per the germline V gene, CDR1 is SGHTA and CDR2 is FQGTGA. The DNA for the CDR3 is TGTGCCAGCAGCCTCTCCCATCGGACTGAAGCTTTCTTT. It specifies CASSLSHRTEAFF.

This clonotype has more than one count but fewer than ten. J is TRBJ1-5 and V is TRBV6-1; D unclear. V was shortened by 0 bases and J by 8 bases, with 5 bases between the two germline ends. The CDR3 contains 12 residues. The germline V gene encodes CDR1 MNHNS and CDR2 SASEGT. CDR3: CASSEAYEPQHF. DNA of the CDR3: TGTGCCAGCAGTGAAGCATATGAGCCCCAGCATTTT.

A single count supports this clonotype. This may arise from a read error, as a much more abundant clone is one base away. J is TRBJ2-3 and V is TRBV19, with D possibly matching TRBD2 (6 bases). The CDR3 consists of 15 residues. Germline V lookup: CDR1 LNHDA, CDR2 SQIVND (reference sequence). The ends were cut back, 1 base at V and 5 bases at J, with 13 bases in the middle. The CDR3 loop is CASSIVAVDKDTQYF. DNA for the CDR3: TGTGCCAGTAGTATAGTAGCGGTGGATAAAGATACGCAGTATTTT.

The gene calls are TRBV4-3 and TRBJ2-1; no firm D call. Germline lookup yields CDR1 LGHNA and CDR2 YSLEER. The CDR3 spans 16 residues. V shed 0 bases and J shed 0 bases, with 9 bases lying between them. In DNA form, the CDR3 reads TGCGCCAGCAGCCAAGAGGGCCTGAGCTCCTACAATGAGCAGTTCTTC. This codes for CASSQEGLSSYNEQFF.